Shown below are 27 T cell receptor beta chains from a single sample sequenced in a study of cytomegalovirus exposure and HLA in healthy donors. PCR amplification relied on 60 Vbeta primers (plus 13 Jbeta primers). Only in-frame clones appear in the TCRdb table, and some are missing; sequencing was by immunoSEQ multiplex PCR. The sample consists of about 120,000 clones, roughly 80% of them appearing once. Sequences were obtained from PBMCs. These receptors were taken from a man younger than 40 in good health and CMV-seronegative.

The rearrangement uses TRBV7-9 and TRBJ2-7; the match to TRBD1 covers 8 bases. CDR1 and CDR2 from the germline V gene are SEHNR and FQNEAQ (reference sequence). This CDR3 has 15 residues. Losses at the gene ends were 4 bases for V and 3 bases for J; bases not matched to a gene: 8. The CDR3 region is CASSSIRDRYYEQYF. CDR3 DNA: TGTGCCAGCAGCTCGATACGGGACAGGTACTACGAGCAGTACTTC.

The chain combines TRBV19 with TRBJ1-5, with D uncertain. The germline V and J ends were trimmed by 5 bases and 5 bases, with 10 bases remaining between them. The CDR3 totals 13 residues. Germline-derived CDR1 and CDR2 are LNHDA and SQIVND (reference sequence). The CDR3 here is CASSSGEDQPQHF. In DNA form, the CDR3 reads TGTGCCAGTAGTTCTGGGGAGGATCAGCCCCAGCATTTT.

V is TRBV9 and J is TRBJ2-2, with 8 bases matching TRBD1. The CDR3 length is 19 residues. CDR1 SGDLS and CDR2 YYNGEE come from the germline V gene. Trimming cost V 1 base and J 3 bases; bases outside gene matches: 14. The DNA of the CDR3 is TGTGCCAGCAGCGTAACACCCCCAATGCGACAGGGGTACACCGGGGAGCTGTTTTTT. It translates to CASSVTPPMRQGYTGELFF.

The V call is TRBV27, the J call TRBJ2-3, with no clear D. This CDR3 is built from 14 residues. The V end lost 0 bases, the J end lost 7 bases, and 11 bases lay between the germline ends. The germline CDR1 and CDR2 sequences are MNHEY and SMNVEV (reference sequence). The CDR3 DNA reads as TGTGCCAGCAGTTTATCGTGGTTACAAAATACGCAGTATTTT. It codes for CASSLSWLQNTQYF.

V gene TRBV28 combines with J gene TRBJ2-5; possibly TRBD1 for D (7 bases). The V and J ends lost 5 bases and 3 bases respectively, with 16 bases between them. Looked up from germline, CDR1 is MDHEN and CDR2 is SYDVKM. CDR3 length: 15 residues. The CDR3 here is CASSLNQGGKETQYF. The CDR3 nucleotides read TGTGCCAGCAGTCTAAACCAGGGGGGAAAAGAGACCCAGTACTTC. The whole variable domain, filled in from reference TRBV28 and TRBJ2-5, reads DVKVTQSSRYLVKRTGEKVFLECVQDMDHENMFWYRQDPGLGLRLIYFSYDVKMKEKGDIPEGYSVSREKKERFSLILESASTNQTSMYLCASSLNQGGKETQYFGPGTRLLVL.

V and J are TRBV5-1 and TRBJ1-3; no clear D gene. CDR3 length equals 14 residues. Germline-derived CDR1 and CDR2 are SGHRS and YFSETQ. V was cut by 0 bases and J by 0 bases, with 4 bases left in between. Here the CDR3 DNA reads TGCGCCAGCAGCTTGGACGGCTCTGGAAACACCATATATTTT. Residues: CASSLDGSGNTIYF.

The J gene is TRBJ2-7, the V gene TRBV7-8, with 7 positions matching TRBD1. Germline values: CDR1 SGHVS, CDR2 FQNEAQ. The CDR3 consists of 15 residues. V was pared by 1 base and J by 5 bases, with 8 bases of the junction left unmatched. The CDR3 bases are TGTGCCAGCAGCTTAGAGAGACAGGGATACCACGAGCAGTACTTC. Protein product: CASSLERQGYHEQYF.

In DNA form, the CDR3 reads TGTGCCAGCAGTGAAACAGGGGGCTACTACGAGCAGTACTTC. The encoded protein is CASSETGGYYEQYF. The chain is built from TRBV25-1 and TRBJ2-7; 9 bases align to TRBD1. CDR3 length: 14 residues. V shed 2 bases, J shed 3 bases, and the junction held 2 bases outside the gene matches. Germline V CDR1 and CDR2: MGHDK, SYGVNS.

The genes are TRBV7-9 and TRBJ2-4; weak D call: TRBD2 (5 bases). Germline V gives CDR1 SEHNR, CDR2 FQNEAQ (reference sequence). The CDR3 is 16 amino acids. V dropped 5 bases and J dropped 7 bases, with 21 bases sitting between them. The CDR3 coding sequence is TGTGCCAGCAGCCCCACGGGCCCGCTCGGCGGGAACATTCAGTACTTC. Its protein product is CASSPTGPLGGNIQYF.

The chain has TRBV27 and TRBJ2-7, with 12 bases lining up with TRBD2. Germline trimming cut 5 bases from V and 2 bases from J; bases unmatched to any gene: 7. CDR3 length: 16 residues. Germline V gene data show CDR1 as MNHEY and CDR2 as SMNVEV (reference sequence). The chain's CDR3 is CASSHLLAGGPYEQYF. The CDR3 nucleotides read TGTGCCAGCAGTCACCTACTAGCGGGGGGCCCCTACGAGCAGTACTTC.

As DNA, the CDR3 is TGTGCCAGCAGCCTCCCACCACCTGAGAGGGGCAATCAGCCCCAGCATTTT. It translates to CASSLPPPERGNQPQHF. The chain carries TRBV11-3 and TRBJ1-5; D gene uncertain. V was trimmed by 5 bases and J by 2 bases, leaving 19 bases between them. This CDR3 has 17 amino acids. CDR1 is SGHNT, CDR2 YENEEA, per germline.

V is TRBV28 and J is TRBJ2-7; D possibly corresponds to TRBD1 (7 bases). The CDR3 length is 14 residues. Trimming pared 7 bases from V and 2 bases from J, leaving 15 bases between. The germline gives CDR1 MDHEN, CDR2 SYDVKM. The CDR3 sequence: CASIPGGSTYEQYF. Here the CDR3 DNA reads TGTGCCAGCATACCAGGGGGGTCGACCTACGAGCAGTACTTC.

This clone was found once. This chain connects TRBV9 to TRBJ1-4; D uncertain. The CDR3 has 12 residues. With 3 bases removed from V and 8 bases from J, the gap between germline ends came to 8 bases. Germline V gene sequence: CDR1 SGDLS, CDR2 YYNGEE. The CDR3 region is CASSGGGEKLFF. The DNA for the CDR3 is TGTGCCAGCAGCGGGGGAGGGGAAAAACTGTTTTTT.

This chain joins TRBV11-3 and TRBJ2-7, with D maybe TRBD1 (6 bases). V dropped 5 bases and J dropped 3 bases, with 17 bases sitting between them. Germline-derived CDR1 and CDR2 are SGHNT and YENEEA. There are 15 residues in the CDR3. The CDR3 protein is CASSVRSGAVYEQYF. The CDR3 DNA reads TGTGCCAGCAGCGTCCGATCAGGGGCGGTCTACGAGCAGTACTTC.

This rearrangement joins TRBV5-4 to TRBJ1-5, with D possibly TRBD1 on 5 matching bases. Germline V CDR1 and CDR2: SGHNT, YYREEE (reference sequence). CDR3 length: 15 residues. V lost 0 bases, J lost 6 bases, and 13 bases lay in between. CDR3 nucleotide sequence: TGTGCCAGCAGCTTGGCCAGACAGAGCCCTCAGCCCCAGCATTTT. Amino acids: CASSLARQSPQPQHF. The full variable domain, rest sourced from reference TRBV5-4 and TRBJ1-5, is ETGVTQSPTHLIKTRGQQVTLRCSSQSGHNTVSWYQQALGQGPQFIFQYYREEENGRGNFPPRFSGLQFPNYSSELNVNALELDDSALYLCASSLARQSPQPQHFGDGTRLSIL.

This clone has more than one count but fewer than ten. The chain links TRBV7-2 to TRBJ1-5; D might be TRBD1 (6 bases). The V end was cut by 1 base, the J end by 3 bases, with 13 bases between. CDR1 and CDR2 from the germline V gene are SGHTA and FQGNSA. The CDR3 is 16 amino acids. The CDR3: CASSLEGGLYNQPQHF. CDR3 DNA sequence: TGTGCCAGCAGCTTAGAGGGGGGGCTCTACAATCAGCCCCAGCATTTT.

This clone was seen only a few times. The J gene is TRBJ1-4, the V gene TRBV19; TRBD1 matches 9 bases. The ends lost 9 bases at V and 11 bases at J; junction bases unmatched: 13. The CDR3 spans 14 residues. Germline CDR1 and CDR2: LNHDA and SQIVND (reference sequence). This CDR3 is CASSGEQGAGKLFF. CDR3 DNA: TGTGCCAGCTCCGGAGAACAGGGGGCCGGCAAACTGTTTTTT.

This clone occurred a few times. The chain employs TRBV25-1 and TRBJ1-1; a weak D match, TRBD1 (5 bases). Germline-derived CDR1 and CDR2 are MGHDK and SYGVNS. The CDR3 spans 12 residues. V was cut by 3 bases and J by 10 bases, with 12 bases left in between. The CDR3 DNA is TGTGCCAGCAGTGAGGGGGGTTTAGGAGCTTTCTTT. Encoded protein: CASSEGGLGAFF.

This clone has only one observation. The chain is built from TRBV6-5 and TRBJ2-6, with D uncertain. This CDR3 region has 15 residues. Between the trimmed V and J ends, which lost 2 bases and 0 bases, there was a span of 5 bases. Germline values: CDR1 MNHEY, CDR2 SVGAGI. DNA of the CDR3: TGTGCCAGCAGTTACGAGCTCTCTGGGGCCAACGTCCTGACTTTC. Residues: CASSYELSGANVLTF.

V is TRBV5-1 and J is TRBJ1-2; D perhaps matches TRBD1 (6 bases). V shed 3 bases and J shed 4 bases, with 16 bases lying between them. The CDR3 runs to 15 residues. From germline, CDR1 is SGHRS and CDR2 YFSETQ. The CDR3 DNA is TGCGCCAGCAGCTCCTCCATAACAGGGAGCTATGGCTACACCTTC. Translated, it gives CASSSSITGSYGYTF.

This chain uses TRBV19 with TRBJ1-5, with TRBD1 matching over 10 bases. CDR1 is LNHDA and CDR2 is SQIVND in the germline V gene (reference sequence). V shed 5 bases and J 2 bases; nucleotides not matched to a gene: 3. The CDR3 runs 15 residues. This CDR3 is CASSGTGDGNQPQHF. CDR3 nucleotide sequence: TGTGCCAGTAGTGGGACAGGGGACGGCAATCAGCCCCAGCATTTT.

The chain is built from TRBV2 and TRBJ2-7; possibly TRBD2 for D (6 bases). V lost 0 bases and J 0 bases, leaving 12 bases between the germline ends. Germline loops: CDR1 SNHLY, CDR2 FYNNEI. This CDR3 is built from 16 residues. In nucleotides, the CDR3 is TGTGCCAGCAGTGAAGCGCGCGGGATTAGCTCCTACGAGCAGTACTTC. As protein: CASSEARGISSYEQYF. Supplemented by reference TRBV2 and TRBJ2-7, the full variable domain reads EPEVTQTPSHQVTQMGQEVILRCVPISNHLYFYWYRQILGQKVEFLVSFYNNEISEKSEIFDDQFSVERPDGSNFTLKIRSTKLEDSAMYFCASSEARGISSYEQYFGPGTRLTVT.

The rearrangement uses TRBV28 and TRBJ2-7; the match to TRBD2 covers 7 bases. This CDR3 region has 16 residues. V trimming: 5 bases; J trimming: 6 bases; junction bases outside the gene matches: 16. Germline loops: CDR1 MDHEN, CDR2 SYDVKM. CDR3 DNA: TGTGCCAGCAGTCCTCCTATGGGTAGCGGGTGGGGCGAGCAGTACTTC. It codes for CASSPPMGSGWGEQYF.

The genes are TRBV5-1 and TRBJ2-6, with D maybe TRBD1 (6 bases). The V end lost 4 bases, the J end lost 2 bases, and 13 bases lay between the germline ends. The CDR3 covers 16 residues. The germline gives CDR1 SGHRS, CDR2 YFSETQ. CDR3 DNA sequence: TGCGCCAGCAGCAGTAACAGGGATGCTGGGGCCAACGTCCTGACTTTC. Residues: CASSSNRDAGANVLTF.

The chain joins TRBV7-7 to TRBJ2-7, with 9 bases lining up with TRBD1. V was pared by 5 bases and J by 3 bases, with 2 bases of the junction left unmatched. In germline, CDR1 is SSHAT, CDR2 FNYEAQ (reference sequence). This CDR3 region has 13 residues. CDR3 residues: CASSPGQGYEQYF. For the CDR3, the DNA is TGTGCCAGCAGCCCGGGACAGGGCTACGAGCAGTACTTC.

This chain joins TRBV28 and TRBJ1-5; TRBD1 is a possible D gene (5 bases). The germline V and J ends were trimmed by 3 bases and 1 base, with 10 bases remaining between them. Germline V gene sequence: CDR1 MDHEN, CDR2 SYDVKM. The CDR3 has 15 amino acids. This chain's CDR3 is CASSLGGVSNQPQHF. The CDR3 coding sequence is TGTGCCAGCAGTTTGGGGGGAGTGAGCAATCAGCCCCAGCATTTT.

With respect to this clone: Germline is not matched at one junction end, which may reflect a read error. Additional DNA sequences in this sample encode the identical CDR3. V and J are TRBV5-1 and TRBJ1-5; D uncertain. In germline, CDR1 is SGHRS, CDR2 YFSETQ. This CDR3 spans 16 amino acids. In DNA, the CDR3 is TGCGCCAGCAGCTTGGGTGACGGGGATGGCAATCAGCCTCAGCATTTT. Residues: CASSLGDGDGNQPQHF.